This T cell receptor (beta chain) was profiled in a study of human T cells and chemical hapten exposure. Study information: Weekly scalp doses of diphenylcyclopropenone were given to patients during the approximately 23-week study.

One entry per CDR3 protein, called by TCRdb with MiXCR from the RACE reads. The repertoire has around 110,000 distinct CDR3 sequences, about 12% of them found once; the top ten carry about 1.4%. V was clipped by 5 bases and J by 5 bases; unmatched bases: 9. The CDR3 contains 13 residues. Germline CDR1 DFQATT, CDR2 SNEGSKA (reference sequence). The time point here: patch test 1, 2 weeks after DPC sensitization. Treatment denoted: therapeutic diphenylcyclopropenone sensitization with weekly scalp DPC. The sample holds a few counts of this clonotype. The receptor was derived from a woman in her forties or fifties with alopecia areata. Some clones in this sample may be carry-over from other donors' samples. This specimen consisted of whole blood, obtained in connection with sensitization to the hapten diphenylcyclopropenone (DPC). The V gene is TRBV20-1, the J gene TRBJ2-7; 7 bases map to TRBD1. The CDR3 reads CSAAGTVEDEQYF. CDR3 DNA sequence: TGCAGTGCTGCCGGGACAGTAGAAGACGAGCAGTACTTC.